This T cell receptor (beta chain) came from a study of blood T cells in healthy people across ages. Per germline, CDR1 SGHVS and CDR2 FQNEAQ. The CDR3 runs 14 residues. V was trimmed by 2 bases and J by 8 bases, leaving 13 bases between them. The authors ran a second PCR of 7 to 11 cycles using a sample-barcoded 5' primer and a J-beta primer mix. Via MiXCR, TCRdb re-called the 5' RACE reads, giving one row per CDR3 protein. The sample has 600,000 to 850,000 distinct CDR3 sequences; around 25% are singletons. Each sample yielded at least 6 million isolated PBMCs. The table lists this clonotype with a few counts. This sample also belongs to another study, concerning T cells of mothers and their children.

The sequenced material came from blood. This chain uses TRBV7-8 with TRBJ2-1; D perhaps matches TRBD2 (5 bases). The TCR comes from a boy between 5 and 17 years old in good health. The CDR3, as DNA: TGTGCCAGCAGCTTAATTGGGAGATGGGATGAGCAGTTCTTC. Its translation is CASSLIGRWDEQFF.